This passage covers 8 T cell receptor beta chains from one sample sequenced in a study of OX40 agonist ivuxolimab in advanced cancers. Measured with immunoSEQ multiplex PCR; TCRdb has only the in-frame clones, and not every one. The sample consists of more than 50,000 clones, about 85% of them appearing once. The source was CD4+ or CD8+ T cells sorted from blood, collected in a trial of the OX40 agonist ivuxolimab. The receptors originated from an adult with an advanced solid tumor such as melanoma, head and neck, liver or kidney cancer.

The J gene is TRBJ2-5, the V gene TRBV19; D is unclear. V was trimmed by 3 bases and J by 2 bases, leaving 19 bases between them. This CDR3 comprises 17 residues. Germline V gene lookup returns CDR1 LNHDA and CDR2 SQIVND (reference sequence). The CDR3 loop reads CASSIRSVASPQETQYF. In nucleotides, the CDR3 is TGTGCCAGTAGTATTCGATCGGTGGCCAGTCCTCAAGAGACCCAGTACTTC.

The CDR3 protein is CASSQENSVREQYF. The CDR3 DNA reads TGTGCCAGTAGTCAGGAGAACAGCGTACGGGAGCAGTACTTC. V usage is TRBV19 and J usage is TRBJ2-5, with D possibly being TRBD2 (6 bases). Trimming took 5 bases from V and 11 from J, leaving 21 bases between them. CDR3 length: 14 residues. Germline V CDR1 and CDR2: LNHDA, SQIVND (reference sequence). Using reference TRBV19 and TRBJ2-5 for the parts outside the CDR3, the full variable domain is DGGITQSPKYLFRKEGQNVTLSCEQNLNHDAMYWYRQDPGQGLRLIYYSQIVNDFQKGDIAEGYSVSREKKESFPLTVTSAQKNPTAFYLCASSQENSVREQYFGPGTRLLVL.

This chain connects TRBV19 to TRBJ2-7, with 9 bases that match TRBD2. The CDR3 extends over 13 amino acids. Germline V lookup: CDR1 LNHDA, CDR2 SQIVND (reference sequence). The V segment lost 5 bases and the J segment 6 bases; nucleotides outside the gene matches: 5. The chain's CDR3 is CASSPGLAREQYF. The CDR3 DNA sequence: TGTGCCAGTAGTCCGGGACTAGCCCGCGAGCAGTACTTC. Looking up the rest from reference TRBV19 and TRBJ2-7 gives the full variable domain: DGGITQSPKYLFRKEGQNVTLSCEQNLNHDAMYWYRQDPGQGLRLIYYSQIVNDFQKGDIAEGYSVSREKKESFPLTVTSAQKNPTAFYLCASSPGLAREQYFGPGTRLTVT.

This chain links TRBV5-1 with TRBJ1-5; D may be TRBD1 (6 bases). The CDR3 loop spans 13 amino acids. Between the trimmed V and J ends, which lost 0 bases and 8 bases, there was a span of 9 bases. Per the germline V gene, CDR1 is SGHRS and CDR2 is YFSETQ. The CDR3 nucleotides are TGCGCCAGCAGCTTGGGTAGGGGGGAGCCCCAGCATTTT. Its protein product is CASSLGRGEPQHF. Full variable domain (remainder filled in from reference TRBV5-1 and TRBJ1-5): KAGVTQTPRYLIKTRGQQVTLSCSPISGHRSVSWYQQTPGQGLQFLFEYFSETQRNKGNFPGRFSGRQFSNSRSEMNVSTLELGDSALYLCASSLGRGEPQHFGDGTRLSIL.

This sequence joins TRBV5-5 and TRBJ1-3; D remains ambiguous. Germline V gene lookup returns CDR1 SGHKS and CDR2 YYEKEE (reference sequence). There are 14 residues in the CDR3. The V end lost 2 bases, the J end lost 2 bases, and 8 bases lay between the germline ends. The CDR3 DNA is TGTGCCAGCAGCTTCGGTCAACCTGGAAACACCATATATTTT. Protein sequence: CASSFGQPGNTIYF.

The chain recombines TRBV7-9 with TRBJ2-1; 7 nucleotides align to TRBD2. The CDR3 totals 15 residues. V shed 6 bases, J shed 6 bases, and the junction held 11 bases outside the gene matches. Germline values: CDR1 SEHNR, CDR2 FQNEAQ (reference sequence). The CDR3 here is CASRQTRDYTNEQFF. CDR3 in DNA: TGTGCCAGCAGACAAACCCGGGACTACACCAATGAGCAGTTCTTC.

The chain couples TRBV5-8 to TRBJ2-7; tentatively, D is TRBD1 or TRBD2 (5 bases each). The germline V and J ends were trimmed by 0 bases and 2 bases, with 12 bases remaining between them. The CDR3 consists of 15 residues. Germline V gene data show CDR1 as SGHTS and CDR2 as YDEGEE. CDR3 nucleotides: TGTGCCAGCAGCTTGGGTCCGGGGCCGACCTACGAGCAGTACTTC. Translation gives CASSLGPGPTYEQYF.

This clone was detected once. The DNA for the CDR3 is TGTGCCAGCAGCTTAAAGCGGGGGGGCTTAGGGCAGTATTTT. It yields the protein CASSLKRGGLGQYF. The genes are TRBV11-1 and TRBJ2-3; 10 positions agree with TRBD2. Germline loops: CDR1 SGHAT, CDR2 FQDESV (reference sequence). The CDR3 totals 14 residues. J gave up 11 bases and V 2 bases, and 7 bases lay outside the gene matches.